This TCR beta chain was observed in a study of blood T cell repertoires in COVID-19. Study context: PBMCs, B-cell-depleted T cells, or T cells provided the cDNA or gDNA that made up the material.

The CDR3 has 15 amino acids. With V trimmed by 4 bases and J by 7 bases, 6 bases remained unmatched. CDR1 and CDR2 (germline): MNHEY, SMNVEV (reference sequence). In the authors' methods: The authors estimated nucleated cell counts from reference gene primer amplification. This table comes from immunoSEQ multiplex PCR, and its TCRdb copy is limited to in-frame clones, with some not included. V and J calls and clone size follow that table, whereas D and trimming were derived from the DNA. This table holds hundreds of thousands of clones, around nine tenths found once. The receptor comes from a man younger than 30 with active or convalescent COVID-19. Sequencing was done on a sample of peripheral blood. The chain carries TRBV27 and TRBJ2-1, with 11 bases identical to TRBD2. The CDR3 sequence is CASSSLAGDGNEQFF. In nucleotides, the CDR3 is TGTGCCAGCAGTTCACTAGCGGGAGATGGGAATGAGCAGTTCTTC.